This is a list of T cell receptor beta chains from one sample in a study of T cell responses to AZD1222 COVID-19 vaccine. Here immunoSEQ multiplex PCR was the method, and the copy in TCRdb shows in-frame clones only, minus some. Here the sample spans tens of thousands of clones, 70% to 90% being singletons. Source: peripheral blood, taken on day 0 of AZD1222 vaccination. These receptors all stem from an adult in good health. Each CDR3 is given with its conserved first and last residue. A D gene is named only where the DNA matches it firmly. Only part of the rows carry a size: once, few, many, or a class if the clone is expanded.

V	D	J	size	CDR3	DNA
TRBV5-5	NA	TRBJ2-7	once	CASSFAQESYEQYF	TGTGCCAGCAGCTTTGCACAGGAATCCTACGAGCAGTACTTC
TRBV11-2	NA	TRBJ1-6	NA	CASRPPGWNSPLHF	TGTGCCAGCAGGCCCCCGGGCTGGAATTCACCCCTCCACTTT
TRBV7-8	TRBD1	TRBJ2-7	NA	CASTTLQGATYEQYF	TGTGCCAGCACCACACTACAGGGGGCAACCTACGAGCAGTACTTC
TRBV3-1/TRBV3-2	NA	TRBJ2-2	once	CASSPGPDGGELFF	TGTGCCAGCAGCCCAGGGCCGGACGGCGGGGAGCTGTTTTTT
TRBV2	NA	TRBJ1-4	NA	CASSEDGYNEKLFF	TGTGCCAGCAGTGAAGACGGGTATAATGAAAAACTGTTTTTT
TRBV6-2/TRBV6-3	TRBD1	TRBJ1-1	NA	CASSRQGAPLDTEAFF	TGTGCCAGCAGCAGGCAGGGGGCCCCACTAGACACTGAAGCTTTCTTT
TRBV9	NA	TRBJ2-1	NA	CASSVAQTEQFF	TGTGCCAGCAGCGTAGCCCAGACTGAGCAGTTCTTC
TRBV14	TRBD1	TRBJ1-3	few	CASSLNRGQGNTIYF	TGTGCCAGCAGCCTAAACAGGGGGCAAGGAAACACCATATATTTT
TRBV6-6	TRBD1	TRBJ1-2	NA	CASRPGQHSCTF	TGTGCCAGCAGGCCGGGACAGCACAGTTGCACCTTC
TRBV2	NA	TRBJ2-6	NA	CASSREGANVLTF	TGTGCCAGCAGTCGAGAGGGGGCCAACGTCCTGACTTTC
TRBV7-3	NA	TRBJ1-1	NA	CASSFDMNTEAFF	TGTGCCAGCAGTTTTGACATGAACACTGAAGCTTTCTTT
TRBV5-1	TRBD1	TRBJ1-4	NA	CASSSGQGTNEKLFF	TGCGCCAGCAGCTCCGGACAGGGGACTAATGAAAAACTGTTTTTT
TRBV4-3	NA	TRBJ1-1	NA	CASSQIREGTEAFF	TGCGCCAGCAGCCAAATCAGGGAGGGCACTGAAGCTTTCTTT
TRBV7-2	NA	TRBJ1-3	NA	CASSLGGVSGNTIYF	TGTGCCAGCAGCTTAGGAGGAGTCTCTGGAAACACCATATATTTT
TRBV19	TRBD1	TRBJ2-7	NA	CASSDRQGVYEQYF	TGTGCCAGTAGCGATCGACAGGGGGTTTACGAGCAGTACTTC
TRBV12-5	NA	TRBJ2-3	NA	CASGTTQYF	TGTGCTAGTGGCACTACGCAGTATTTT
TRBV2	TRBD1	TRBJ1-4	few	CASSETGGDEKLFF	TGTGCCAGCAGTGAGACAGGGGGCGATGAAAAACTGTTTTTT
TRBV12-3/TRBV12-4	NA	TRBJ2-1	NA	CASSRSAGLVQFF	TGTGCCAGCAGTCGTTCGGCTGGGCTCGTCCAGTTCTTC
TRBV19	NA	TRBJ2-6	NA	CASNEGIPAGANVLTF	TGTGCCAGTAACGAGGGGATTCCGGCAGGGGCCAACGTCCTGACTTTC
TRBV19	NA	TRBJ2-7	NA	CASSIAGEQYF	TGTGCCAGTAGTATCGCTGGGGAGCAGTACTTC
TRBV10-3	NA	TRBJ1-1	NA	CAISEGGTEAFF	TGTGCCATCAGTGAGGGGGGGACTGAAGCTTTCTTT
TRBV7-9	NA	TRBJ1-2	NA	CASSRDTNYGYTF	TGTGCCAGCAGCCGGGACACTAACTATGGCTACACCTTC
TRBV3-1/TRBV3-2	NA	TRBJ1-3	NA	CASSSRDGVSGNTIYF	TGTGCCAGCAGCTCCCGGGACGGCGTCTCTGGAAACACCATATATTTT
TRBV5-4	TRBD1	TRBJ2-3	NA	CASSSQGQFTDTQYF	TGTGCCAGCAGCAGCCAGGGACAGTTCACAGATACGCAGTATTTT
TRBV27	NA	TRBJ2-2	NA	CASTMNTGELFF	TGTGCCAGCACCATGAACACCGGGGAGCTGTTTTTT
TRBV7-9	NA	TRBJ2-2	few	CASSFRDSNTGELFF	TGTGCCAGCAGCTTCCGGGACTCAAACACCGGGGAGCTGTTTTTT
TRBV7-2	NA	TRBJ2-1	NA	CASSLRRAVSNEQFF	TGTGCCAGCAGCTTAAGGCGGGCCGTCTCCAATGAGCAGTTCTTC
TRBV7-6	NA	TRBJ2-3	NA	CASSSRPGTSTDTQYF	TGTGCCAGCAGCTCCCGCCCGGGAACTAGCACAGATACGCAGTATTTT
TRBV9	TRBD1	TRBJ1-1	NA	CASSPYSGGGTEAFF	TGTGCCAGCAGCCCCTACTCAGGGGGTGGCACTGAAGCTTTCTTT
TRBV18	NA	TRBJ1-2	NA	CASSPPGGASMNGYTF	TGTGCCAGCTCACCACCTGGGGGGGCCTCAATGAATGGCTACACCTTC
TRBV7-6	TRBD1	TRBJ2-1	NA	CASSLSIAGGSPINSYNEQFF	TGTGCCAGCAGCTTATCGATAGCAGGGGGTTCCCCGATCAATTCCTACAATGAGCAGTTCTTC
TRBV28	TRBD1	TRBJ1-4	NA	CASSFRTGVLGEKLFF	TGTGCCAGCAGTTTCCGGACAGGGGTGCTGGGGGAAAAACTGTTTTTT
TRBV11-3	NA	TRBJ1-3	NA	CASSLRATSGNTIYF	TGTGCCAGCAGCTTACGGGCTACCTCTGGAAACACCATATATTTT
TRBV10-3	NA	TRBJ1-3	once	CALRASGNTIYF	TGTGCCCTCAGGGCTTCTGGAAACACCATATATTTT
TRBV9	NA	TRBJ1-1	NA	CASSVDTALGAKTEAFF	TGTGCCAGCAGCGTAGACACCGCCCTGGGGGCGAAAACTGAAGCTTTCTTT
TRBV4-3	TRBD1	TRBJ1-6	NA	CASSPRDSGDSPLHF	TGCGCCAGCAGCCCGCGGGACAGCGGGGATTCACCCCTCCACTTT
TRBV6-5	NA	TRBJ1-6	NA	CASTLGRLNSPLHF	TGTGCCAGCACCCTGGGACGGCTTAATTCACCCCTCCACTTT
TRBV6-2/TRBV6-3	TRBD2	TRBJ2-1	NA	CASSQRGGLFHEQFF	TGTGCCAGCAGCCAACGGGGGGGTCTTTTCCATGAGCAGTTCTTC
TRBV5-4	NA	TRBJ1-1	once	CASSLAGWNTEAFF	TGTGCCAGCAGCTTGGCAGGATGGAACACTGAAGCTTTCTTT
TRBV5-1	TRBD1	TRBJ1-1	NA	CASSRVAGGFFGNTEAFF	TGCGCCAGCAGCCGCGTGGCAGGGGGATTTTTCGGGAACACTGAAGCTTTCTTT
TRBV2	TRBD2	TRBJ2-1	NA	CASGRTSGGALVFF	TGTGCCAGCGGCCGGACTAGCGGGGGGGCCTTGGTGTTCTTC
TRBV19	NA	TRBJ1-4	NA	CASSRTTPNEKLFF	TGTGCCAGTAGTAGGACGACGCCTAATGAAAAACTGTTTTTT
TRBV14	TRBD2	TRBJ2-1	NA	CASSQASGAWNEQFF	TGTGCCAGCAGCCAAGCTAGCGGGGCCTGGAATGAGCAGTTCTTC
TRBV5-4	NA	TRBJ1-3	once	CASRGLGNTIYF	TGTGCCAGCAGGGGGCTCGGAAACACCATATATTTT
TRBV10-3	TRBD1	TRBJ1-1	few	CAIRDRENTEAFF	TGTGCCATCAGGGACAGGGAGAACACTGAAGCTTTCTTT
TRBV19	NA	TRBJ1-1	NA	CASTSNYPNTEAFF	TGTGCCAGTACCTCGAACTATCCGAACACTGAAGCTTTCTTT
TRBV10-3	NA	TRBJ1-2	NA	CAIRSSGASDGYTF	TGTGCCATCAGATCCTCCGGGGCCTCTGATGGCTACACCTTC
TRBV5-6	TRBD1	TRBJ1-1	NA	CASERGPTGTEAFF	TGTGCCAGTGAAAGGGGGCCTACGGGCACTGAAGCTTTCTTT
TRBV6-4	NA	TRBJ1-2	NA	CASSDSIGGFRGYTF	TGTGCCAGCAGTGACTCGATCGGCGGGTTTCGTGGCTACACCTTC
TRBV6-4	NA	TRBJ1-1	NA	CASKRSGAGTEAFF	TGTGCCAGCAAACGCTCAGGGGCGGGAACTGAAGCTTTCTTT